This T cell receptor (beta chain) appears in the sequencing data of a study of tissue T cells after allogeneic stem cell transplantation. The method was immunoSEQ multiplex PCR; TCRdb's version includes in-frame clones alone and lacks a portion of them. Among 9,000 to 13,000 clones, less than 45% were seen once, and the ten largest hold approximately 1.7%. This clone was observed a few times. Its matching antigen is unknown. The genes and germline here are from mouse. The missing CDR3 end, 1 residue past where the read stops, is filled in from the germline J gene. Regarding time point: mouse harvest day 7 after allogeneic transplant. Mouse grafts combined 10^7 T-cell-depleted bone marrow cells with 10^6 splenic CD5+ T cells. Mice had MHC-mismatched B6 into BALB/c GVHD, sampled day 7 or 14. Study-level points and caveats: Shared clones across patients were few; motif clustering revealed tissue-specific shared signatures. Tissue-detected TCR repertoire was only partly captured by blood and spleen T cells.

Germline CDR1 is SNHLY and CDR2 is FYNGKV (reference sequence). Losses at the gene ends were 3 bases for V and 3 bases for J; bases not matched to a gene: 2. The CDR3 extends over 14 amino acids. This chain uses TRBV3 with TRBJ2-7; the match to TRBD1 covers 10 bases. This clonotype was obtained from a female BALB/c mouse given C57BL/6 T cells with graft-versus-host disease after an allogeneic hematopoietic cell transplant. Specimen: skin. The CDR3 here is CASSFGTGVYEQYF. The sequenced part of the CDR3 DNA is TGTGCCAGCAGCTTCGGGACAGGGGTCTATGAACAGTAC.